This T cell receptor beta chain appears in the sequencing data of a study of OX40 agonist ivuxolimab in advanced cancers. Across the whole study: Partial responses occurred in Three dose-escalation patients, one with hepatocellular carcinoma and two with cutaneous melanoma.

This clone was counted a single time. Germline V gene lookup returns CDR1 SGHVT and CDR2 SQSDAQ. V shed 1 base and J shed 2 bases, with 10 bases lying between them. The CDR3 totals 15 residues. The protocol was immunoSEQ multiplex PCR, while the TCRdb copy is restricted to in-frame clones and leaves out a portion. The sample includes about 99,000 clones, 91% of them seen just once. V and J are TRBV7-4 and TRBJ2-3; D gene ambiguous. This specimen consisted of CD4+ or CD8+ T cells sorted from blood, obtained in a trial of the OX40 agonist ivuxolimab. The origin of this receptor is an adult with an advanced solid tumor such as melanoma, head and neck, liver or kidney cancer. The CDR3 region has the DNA TGTGCCAGCAGCTTAGGACTGGGAAACACAGATACGCAGTATTTT. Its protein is CASSLGLGNTDTQYF.